This T cell receptor (beta chain) was sequenced for a study of cytomegalovirus exposure and HLA in healthy donors. Study at large: Unique TCR beta sequences numbering some 110 million came from approximately 180 million T cells in an earlier analysis. Study-wide results and caveats: Most CMV-associated TCR beta chains were later found to appear HLA-restricted. It was likely that a cluster of highly shared sequence variants was a sequencing artifact.

Only one count was recorded for this clone. Antigen: not known. Both 60 Vbeta primers and 13 Jbeta primers went into the PCR. The repertoire was sequenced with immunoSEQ multiplex PCR; TCRdb's copy has only in-frame clones and lacks some. This sample has about 160,000 clones; 65% to 85% occur once, and the top ten carry approximately 0.8%. Unmatched junction bases numbered 3, after V lost 10 bases and J lost 2 bases. The CDR3 spans 13 residues. The germline gives CDR1 MDHEN, CDR2 SYDVKM. V gene TRBV28 combines with J gene TRBJ2-7, with TRBD2 matching over 12 bases. The sample comprised PBMCs. The sequence came from a woman aged 18-35 years in good health and CMV-seronegative. CDR3 residues: CATGTSGPYEQYF. The CDR3 bases are TGTGCCACCGGGACTAGCGGGCCCTACGAGCAGTACTTC.